The 10 T cell receptor beta chains listed next were all sequenced from one sample in a study of identical twins. One entry per CDR3 protein results from TCRdb running MiXCR on the 5' RACE reads. Of roughly 630,000 distinct CDR3 sequences in the sample, less than 9% were seen once. These data were also filed under a second study, of yellow fever vaccine responses in identical twins.

The sequencing input was PBMCs. These receptors were obtained from a woman between 18 and 29 years old in good health.

In this sample, this clonotype turned up many times. V is TRBV2 and J is TRBJ1-2; D gene uncertain. Per the germline V gene, CDR1 is SNHLY and CDR2 is FYNNEI. The CDR3 totals 13 residues. V lost 7 bases and J 7 bases, leaving 16 bases between the germline ends. The CDR3 sequence: CASTLPRSGGYTF. The CDR3 DNA reads as TGTGCCAGCACCCTACCCCGGTCCGGTGGCTACACCTTC.

This clonotype has ten or more counts. V gene TRBV6-5 combines with J gene TRBJ1-2, with a possible D match to TRBD1 (5 bases). Germline V lookup: CDR1 MNHEY, CDR2 SVGAGI. Trimming removed 4 bases from V and 1 base from J, with 10 bases in between. The CDR3 runs to 14 residues. CDR3 region: CASSSVGDNYGYTF. Here the CDR3 DNA reads TGTGCCAGCAGTTCGGTAGGGGATAACTATGGCTACACCTTC.

This clonotype showed up just a few times. In nucleotides, the CDR3 is TGTGCCAGCAGTGAATGGGGCGGGGGCAACTACAATGAGCAGTTCTTC. Translated, it gives CASSEWGGGNYNEQFF. The J gene is TRBJ2-1, the V gene TRBV25-1; a possible D gene is TRBD2 (7 bases). V lost 1 base to trimming and J lost 3 bases, with 13 bases between them. CDR1 and CDR2 (germline): MGHDK, SYGVNS. The CDR3 covers 16 residues.

A few counts support this clonotype. Written as DNA, the CDR3 is TGTGCCAGCACCACATCATTGCACATGTCCTATGGCTACACCTTC. Its protein product is CASTTSLHMSYGYTF. The gene calls are TRBV28 and TRBJ1-2; D gene uncertain. V was shortened by 7 bases and J by 4 bases, with 19 bases between the two germline ends. Germline loops: CDR1 MDHEN, CDR2 SYDVKM. CDR3 length: 15 residues.

This clonotype was seen ten or more times. Here the CDR3 reads CASSQDTRGETQYF. For the CDR3, the DNA is TGTGCCAGCAGTCAGGACACCAGGGGAGAGACCCAGTACTTC. The chain is built from TRBV6-4 and TRBJ2-5, with a weak D call TRBD1 (6 bases). Between the trimmed V and J ends, which lost 5 bases and 4 bases, there was a span of 14 bases. This CDR3 region has 14 residues. The germline gives CDR1 MRHNA, CDR2 SNTAGT.

The rearrangement joins TRBV5-1 to TRBJ2-3; D is possibly TRBD1 (5 bases). The CDR3 totals 15 residues. In germline, CDR1 is SGHRS, CDR2 YFSETQ. Trimming shortened V by 4 bases and J by 1 base, and 13 bases separated the two germline ends. CDR3 sequence: CASSPRTPGTDTQYF. In DNA form, the CDR3 reads TGCGCCAGCAGCCCGAGGACACCCGGCACAGATACGCAGTATTTT.

The chain recombines TRBV6-4 with TRBJ1-1; D may be TRBD1 (6 bases). V lost 2 bases and J lost 7, with 8 bases in between. CDR3 size: 12 residues. Per germline, CDR1 MRHNA and CDR2 SNTAGT. The DNA of the CDR3 is TGTGCCAGCAGTGACACCAGGGGTGAAGCTTTCTTT. Translated, it gives CASSDTRGEAFF.

This clonotype was detected a few times. The rearrangement links TRBV12-3 or TRBV12-4 to TRBJ1-2, with D maybe TRBD1 (5 bases). The V end was cut by 6 bases, the J end by 8 bases, with 16 bases between. CDR3 length equals 13 residues. CDR3 DNA: TGTGCCAGCAGCTCCCTGGGGCTTGGGGGCTACACCTTC. Protein product: CASSSLGLGGYTF.

The V gene is TRBV28, the J gene TRBJ1-1; D is unresolved. This CDR3 is 14 amino acids long. In germline, CDR1 is MDHEN, CDR2 SYDVKM. The V end lost 6 bases, the J end lost 1 base, and 12 bases lay between the germline ends. The CDR3 DNA reads TGTGCCAGCAGCGCCGTCTGGGAGAACACTGAAGCTTTCTTT. Residues: CASSAVWENTEAFF.

This clonotype has a handful of counts. This chain links TRBV14 with TRBJ2-2, with 8 positions matching TRBD1. This CDR3 is 15 amino acids long. Germline V gene sequence: CDR1 SGHDN, CDR2 FVKESK. With 7 bases clipped from V and 5 bases from J, the junction kept 9 bases outside the gene matches. This CDR3 reads CASTRTGFRTGELFF. Here the CDR3 DNA reads TGTGCCAGCACCAGGACAGGGTTCCGAACCGGGGAGCTGTTTTTT.